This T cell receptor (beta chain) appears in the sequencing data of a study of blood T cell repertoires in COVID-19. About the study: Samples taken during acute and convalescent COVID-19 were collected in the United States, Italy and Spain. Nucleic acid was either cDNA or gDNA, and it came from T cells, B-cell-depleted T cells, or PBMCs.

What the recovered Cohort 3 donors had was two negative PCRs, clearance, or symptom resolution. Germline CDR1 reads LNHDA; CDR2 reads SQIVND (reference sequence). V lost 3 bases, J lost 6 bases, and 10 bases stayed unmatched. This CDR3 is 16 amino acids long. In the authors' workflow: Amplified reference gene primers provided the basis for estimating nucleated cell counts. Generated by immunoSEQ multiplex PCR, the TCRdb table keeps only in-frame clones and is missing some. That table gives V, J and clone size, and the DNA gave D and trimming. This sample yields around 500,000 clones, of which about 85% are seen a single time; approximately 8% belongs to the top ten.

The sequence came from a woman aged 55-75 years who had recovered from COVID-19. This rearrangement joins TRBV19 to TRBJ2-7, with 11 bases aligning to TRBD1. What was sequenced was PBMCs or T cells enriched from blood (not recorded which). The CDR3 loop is CASSIEDRGRLGEQYF. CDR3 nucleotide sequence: TGTGCCAGTAGTATCGAGGACAGGGGGCGCCTGGGCGAGCAGTACTTC.